This T cell receptor (beta chain) was documented in a study of technical replicates of blood from a few donors. This clone was recorded once. Generated by immunoSEQ multiplex PCR, the TCRdb table keeps only in-frame clones and is missing some. The table lists 70,000 to 90,000 clones, approximately 94% of them singletons, with approximately 0.4% in the top ten. The CDR3 sequence is 16 residues long. The V gene's germline CDR1 is KGHSH and CDR2 LQKENI. V was clipped by 1 base and J by 4 bases, with 15 bases between them. V usage is TRBV18 and J usage is TRBJ2-3, with D perhaps matching TRBD2 (6 bases). This TCR was sampled from a human donor in good health. Sequencing was done on a sample of T cells isolated from PBMCs. CDR3 residues: CASSPLRYGSSDTQYF. The DNA for the CDR3 is TGTGCCAGCTCACCACTGCGTTACGGGAGCTCAGATACGCAGTATTTT.